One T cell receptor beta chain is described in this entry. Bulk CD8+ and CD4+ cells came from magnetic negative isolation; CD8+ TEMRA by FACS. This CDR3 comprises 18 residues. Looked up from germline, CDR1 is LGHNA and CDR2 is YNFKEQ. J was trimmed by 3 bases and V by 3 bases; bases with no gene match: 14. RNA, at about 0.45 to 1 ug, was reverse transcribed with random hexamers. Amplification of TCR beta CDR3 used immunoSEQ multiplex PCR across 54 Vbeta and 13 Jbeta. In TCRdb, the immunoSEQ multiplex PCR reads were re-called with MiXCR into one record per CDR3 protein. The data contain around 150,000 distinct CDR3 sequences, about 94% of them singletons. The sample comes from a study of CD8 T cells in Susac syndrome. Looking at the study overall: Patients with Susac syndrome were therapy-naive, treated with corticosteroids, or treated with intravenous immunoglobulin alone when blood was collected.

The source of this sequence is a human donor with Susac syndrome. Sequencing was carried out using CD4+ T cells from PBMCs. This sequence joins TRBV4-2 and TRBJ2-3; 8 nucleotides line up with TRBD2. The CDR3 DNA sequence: TGTGCCAGCAGCCATGTCCCCCTAGAGAGCGGGAGAACAGATACGCAGTATTTT. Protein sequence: CASSHVPLESGRTDTQYF.